This T cell receptor (beta chain) was captured by sequencing in a study of CD8 T cells in Susac syndrome. TCR beta was sequenced from blood CD8+ and CD4+ T cells. FACS enriched CD8+ TEMRA cells, while bulk CD8+ and CD4+ were negatively isolated. In germline, CDR1 is MNHEY, CDR2 SVGAGI. This CDR3 comprises 16 residues. V lost 2 bases to trimming and J lost 8 bases, with 18 bases between them. Random hexamers served to reverse transcribe about 0.5 to 1 ug RNA. Each CDR3 protein gets one entry after TCRdb re-called the immunoSEQ multiplex PCR reads with MiXCR. Of around 130,000 distinct CDR3 sequences listed, roughly 76% are singletons.

The sample consisted of CD8+ T cells from PBMCs. The sequence came from a human donor with multiple sclerosis. The V gene is TRBV6-5, the J gene TRBJ1-4, with a possible D match to TRBD1 (5 bases). CDR3 coding DNA: TGTGCCAGCAGTTACGGAACGTCAGGGTTACACGAAAAACTGTTTTTT. Amino acid sequence: CASSYGTSGLHEKLFF.